The present T cell receptor beta chain was sequenced within a study of blood T cell repertoires in COVID-19. Sequenced by immunoSEQ multiplex PCR; TCRdb stores in-frame clones only, minus some. The data contain around 150,000 clones, about 77% of them seen just once; the ten biggest clones take up about 8.4%. Unmatched junction bases numbered 12, after V lost 6 bases and J lost 4 bases. Germline lookup yields CDR1 SNHLY and CDR2 FYNNEI. The CDR3 length is 18 residues. This clonotype was obtained from a woman aged 45-59 years with active or convalescent COVID-19. Material for sequencing was peripheral blood. The chain couples TRBV2 to TRBJ2-6; TRBD1 matches 10 bases. The CDR3 here is CASSTQTGGASGANVLTF. CDR3 DNA: TGTGCCAGCAGCACACAGACAGGGGGCGCGTCCGGGGCCAACGTCCTGACTTTC.